Listed here is a single T cell receptor beta chain. This entry comes from a study of T cell changes during pregnancy in multiple sclerosis. Measured with immunoSEQ multiplex PCR; TCRdb has only the in-frame clones, and not every one. This table has roughly 110,000 clones, around 93% appearing once. CDR1 is SQVTM and CDR2 is ANQGSEA in the germline V gene. The CDR3 is 13 amino acids. V shed 1 base, J shed 4 bases, and the junction held 1 base outside the gene matches. This chain links TRBV29-1 with TRBJ1-3; 7 bases are shared with TRBD1. This clonotype was obtained from a female donor with multiple sclerosis, enrolled in a pregnancy study. The sample consisted of peripheral blood, taken after pregnancy. The CDR3 bases are TGCAGCGTTGAAGGGGACAGAGGAAACACCATATATTTT. Its translation: CSVEGDRGNTIYF.